These 21 T cell receptor beta chains came from one sample sequenced in a study of early T cells in non-severe SARS-CoV-2 infection. MiXCR, run by TCRdb on the 5' RACE reads, gives a single entry per CDR3 protein. The sample consists of over 20,000 distinct CDR3 sequences, 5.5% of them appearing once. What was sequenced was whole blood. The receptor source for this set is an adult who was a healthcare worker with PCR-confirmed SARS-CoV-2 infection or an uninfected control (not recorded which).

The table lists this clonotype with many counts. The chain uses TRBV3-1 and TRBJ1-3; D is undetermined. Germline V gene sequence: CDR1 LGHDT, CDR2 YNNKEL (reference sequence). Trimming cost V 3 bases and J 0 bases, with 9 bases left between them. The CDR3 length is 15 residues. The CDR3 nucleotides are TGTGCCAGCAGCCAGCGGACCAGCTCTGGAAACACCATATATTTT. It yields the protein CASSQRTSSGNTIYF.

The V and J genes are TRBV5-1 and TRBJ2-7, with 9 positions matching TRBD2. This CDR3 comprises 14 residues. Trimming at V came to 5 bases and at J to 3 bases, leaving 6 bases not matched to a gene. Germline loops: CDR1 SGHRS, CDR2 YFSETQ. The CDR3 DNA is TGCGCCAGCAGGCTTGGAGCGGGGGGCTACGAGCAGTACTTC. Residues: CASRLGAGGYEQYF.

This clonotype showed up many times. This chain connects TRBV2 to TRBJ2-5; D may match TRBD1 or TRBD2 (6 bases each). The germline V and J ends were trimmed by 5 bases and 5 bases, with 12 bases remaining between them. Germline CDR1 is SNHLY and CDR2 is FYNNEI. The CDR3 has 13 residues. CDR3 loop: CASSFGGSETQYF. The CDR3 nucleotides are TGTGCCAGCAGTTTCGGGGGCTCGGAGACCCAGTACTTC.

This clonotype was counted many times. The V and J genes are TRBV29-1 and TRBJ2-7; weak D call: TRBD2 (6 bases). V gave up 4 bases and J gave up 2 bases, with 15 bases separating them. Germline V gene sequence: CDR1 SQVTM, CDR2 ANQGSEA. CDR3 length: 14 amino acids. Here the CDR3 reads CSVGVIGSTYEQYF. The DNA for the CDR3 is TGCAGCGTTGGGGTTATCGGGAGCACCTACGAGCAGTACTTC.

The sample holds many counts of this clonotype. The genes are TRBV5-1 and TRBJ2-3; the D gene is possibly TRBD2 (5 bases). The CDR3 loop spans 15 amino acids. V lost 4 bases and J lost 0, with 12 bases in between. CDR1 and CDR2 from the germline V gene are SGHRS and YFSETQ. CDR3 sequence (DNA): TGCGCCAGCAGCCCTAGCCTCTCCAGCACAGATACGCAGTATTTT. Translating gives CASSPSLSSTDTQYF.

This clonotype was seen many times. The chain links TRBV18 to TRBJ1-1; D is perhaps TRBD1 (6 bases). V shed 2 bases and J shed 1 base, with 20 bases lying between them. Per germline, CDR1 KGHSH and CDR2 LQKENI. The CDR3 length is 18 residues. As DNA, the CDR3 is TGTGCCAGCTCACCAGCGTCGGCCTTCACAGGGAAGAACACTGAAGCTTTCTTT. Its translation: CASSPASAFTGKNTEAFF.

Turning to this clonotype: Mismatch with germline at one junction end may stem from a read error. This chain joins TRBV6-6 and TRBJ2-7, with 12 nucleotides matching TRBD1. This CDR3 region has 14 residues. Germline V gene sequence: CDR1 MNHNY, CDR2 SVGAGI (reference sequence). CDR3 in amino acids: CASIRDRGPYELYF. The CDR3 region has the DNA TGTGCCAGCATTAGGGACAGGGGGCCCTACGAGCTGTACTTC.

There are many counts of this clonotype. The gene calls are TRBV21-1 and TRBJ2-5; the table calls TRBD1, which could not be checked here. TRBV21-1 is annotated as a pseudogene. The CDR3 runs to 14 residues. The CDR3 spells CASSNLQGWETQYF. Written as DNA, the CDR3 is TGTGCCAGCAGCAATCTACAGGGTTGGGAGACCCAGTACTTC.

The genes are TRBV7-9 and TRBJ1-2; 9 bases agree with TRBD1. This CDR3 region has 14 residues. Germline CDR1 and CDR2: SEHNR and FQNEAQ (reference sequence). Losses at the gene ends were 1 base for V and 7 bases for J; bases not matched to a gene: 4. The CDR3 loop is CASSLGTGGSGYTF. The DNA for the CDR3 is TGTGCCAGCAGCTTAGGAACAGGGGGCTCTGGCTACACCTTC. Using reference TRBV7-9 and TRBJ1-2 for the parts outside the CDR3, the full variable domain is DTGVSQNPRHKITKRGQNVTFRCDPISEHNRLYWYRQTLGQGPEFLTYFQNEAQLEKSRLLSDRFSAERPKGSFSTLEIQRTEQGDSAMYLCASSLGTGGSGYTFGSGTRLTVV.

The table lists this clonotype with many counts. The genes are TRBV20-1 and TRBJ2-3, with TRBD2 identical over 7 bases. Germline V gene lookup returns CDR1 DFQATT and CDR2 SNEGSKA (reference sequence). With 3 bases clipped from V and 0 bases from J, the junction kept 0 bases outside the gene matches. The CDR3 is made up of 13 amino acids. The CDR3 here is CSARRGSTDTQYF. The CDR3 DNA sequence: TGCAGTGCTAGGCGGGGGAGCACAGATACGCAGTATTTT.

At least ten counts were recorded for this clonotype. The chain joins TRBV5-1 to TRBJ2-7; 13 bases align to TRBD2. The CDR3 contains 17 residues. V dropped 0 bases and J dropped 2; count of bases not matched to a gene: 5. CDR1 and CDR2 from the germline V gene are SGHRS and YFSETQ. The chain's CDR3 is CASSLAGLAGATYEQYF. For the CDR3, the DNA is TGCGCCAGCAGCTTGGCTGGACTAGCGGGGGCTACCTACGAGCAGTACTTC.

The chain employs TRBV12-3 or TRBV12-4 and TRBJ2-3; D unresolved. The CDR3 sequence is 15 residues long. The germline V and J ends were trimmed by 0 bases and 4 bases, with 11 bases remaining between them. The CDR3 here is CASSLARRQADTQYF. Written as DNA, the CDR3 is TGTGCCAGCAGTTTAGCGCGCAGGCAAGCAGATACGCAGTATTTT.

This clonotype showed up just a few times. V is TRBV9 and J is TRBJ2-7; D may be TRBD1 (5 bases). This CDR3 is 14 amino acids long. V lost 4 bases to trimming and J lost 2 bases, with 13 bases between them. Germline V gives CDR1 SGDLS, CDR2 YYNGEE. CDR3 sequence reads: CASSMGQPTYEQYF. The CDR3 nucleotides read TGTGCCAGCAGCATGGGGCAACCAACCTACGAGCAGTACTTC. Combining the CDR3 with reference TRBV9 and TRBJ2-7 gives the whole variable domain DSGVTQTPKHLITATGQRVTLRCSPRSGDLSVYWYQQSLDQGLQFLIQYYNGEERAKGNILERFSAQQFPDLHSELNLSSLELGDSALYFCASSMGQPTYEQYFGPGTRLTVT.

This clonotype is labeled medium-sized (0.01 to 0.1%). This chain links TRBV11-2 with TRBJ2-7; 10 nucleotides agree with TRBD1. Trimming cost V 5 bases and J 6 bases; bases outside gene matches: 10. CDR3 size: 15 residues. Germline CDR1 is SGHAT and CDR2 is FQNNGV. The DNA for the CDR3 is TGTGCCAGCAGCCCACTGACAGGGGGCGCGGCCGAGCAGTACTTC. Its protein is CASSPLTGGAAEQYF.

In this sample, this clonotype turned up many times. The V and J genes are TRBV7-2 and TRBJ1-1; D is unclear. CDR1 and CDR2 from the germline V gene are SGHTA and FQGNSA. V lost 7 bases to trimming and J lost 4 bases, with 16 bases between them. The CDR3 sequence is 14 residues long. CDR3 residues: CASNHRAGGTEAFF. In DNA, the CDR3 is TGTGCCAGCAACCATAGGGCAGGAGGCACTGAAGCTTTCTTT.

In its sample, this clonotype was seen a few times. The gene calls are TRBV20-1 and TRBJ2-7, with D hard to call. Germline CDR1 is DFQATT and CDR2 is SNEGSKA (reference sequence). The V gene lost 6 bases and the J gene lost 9 bases, with 18 bases spanning the gap. The CDR3 has 12 amino acids. The CDR3 DNA sequence: TGCAGTGCCGGTAGTAAGGGTTTTGGGCAGTACTTC. Translation gives CSAGSKGFGQYF.

Regarding this clonotype: A much larger clone lies one base from this, so it may be a read error. This chain uses TRBV7-2 with TRBJ1-4; unclear D gene. Germline CDR1 and CDR2: SGHTA and FQGNSA. The CDR3 is 17 amino acids. The CDR3 here is CASSLGPERTTNKKLFF. The CDR3 bases are TGTGCCAGCAGCTTAGGCCCAGAGAGAACGACTAATAAAAAACTGTTTTTT. The complete variable domain, with remaining parts taken from reference TRBV7-2 and TRBJ1-4, reads GAGVSQSPSNKVTEKGKDVELRCDPISGHTALYWYRQSLGQGLEFLIYFQGNSAPDKSGLPSDRFSAERTGGSVSTLTIQRTQQEDSAVYLCASSLGPERTTNKKLFFGSGTQLSVL.

This clonotype was detected a few times. The chain employs TRBV15 and TRBJ2-1, with D perhaps TRBD1 or TRBD2 (5 bases each). Germline CDR1 reads LNHNV; CDR2 reads YYDKDF (reference sequence). Trimming removed 3 bases at V and 3 bases at J, with 15 bases between. The CDR3 runs to 16 residues. The CDR3 coding sequence is TGTGCCACCAGCAGCCGGGACCCTCGAGGCTACAATGAGCAGTTCTTC. Its protein is CATSSRDPRGYNEQFF.

This clonotype was observed many times. The genes are TRBV14 and TRBJ2-1; TRBD2 matches at 16 bases. The germline gives CDR1 SGHDN, CDR2 FVKESK. The trim removed 6 bases at V and 3 bases at J, leaving 8 bases unmatched. The CDR3 covers 18 residues. The CDR3 is CASRTPGLAGGRYNEQFF. The DNA for the CDR3 is TGTGCCAGCAGGACGCCGGGACTAGCGGGGGGGCGCTACAATGAGCAGTTCTTC.

This clonotype was found many times. V usage is TRBV5-5 and J usage is TRBJ2-4, with D possibly being TRBD1 (5 bases). Germline V gene lookup returns CDR1 SGHKS and CDR2 YYEKEE (reference sequence). This CDR3 is built from 14 residues. V shed 6 bases and J shed 4 bases, with 14 bases lying between them. Written as DNA, the CDR3 is TGTGCCAGCACCCCCTTAACAGGAAAAAACATTCAGTACTTC. Its protein product is CASTPLTGKNIQYF.

This clonotype has at least ten counts. The chain uses TRBV5-6 and TRBJ2-7, with D tentatively TRBD1 or TRBD2 (6 bases each). The germline V gene has CDR1 SGHDT and CDR2 YYEEEE. Trimming removed 4 bases from V and 5 bases from J, with 19 bases in between. This CDR3 has 15 residues. CDR3 nucleotide sequence: TGTGCCAGCAGCCGCGGGACACTCTTCGGCGACGAGCAGTACTTC. As protein: CASSRGTLFGDEQYF.